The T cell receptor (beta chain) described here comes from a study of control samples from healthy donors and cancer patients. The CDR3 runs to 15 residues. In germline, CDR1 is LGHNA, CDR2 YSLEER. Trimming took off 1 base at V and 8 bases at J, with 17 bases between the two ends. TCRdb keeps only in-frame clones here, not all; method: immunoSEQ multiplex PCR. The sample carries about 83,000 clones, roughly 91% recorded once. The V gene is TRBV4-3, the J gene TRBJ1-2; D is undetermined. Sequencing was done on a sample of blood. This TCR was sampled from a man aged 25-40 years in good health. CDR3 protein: CASSQGAHALGGYTF. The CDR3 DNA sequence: TGCGCCAGCAGCCAAGGTGCGCACGCGTTGGGAGGCTACACCTTC.